One and the same sample provided the 25 T cell receptor beta chains below, sequenced in a study of blood T cell repertoires in COVID-19. Sequenced by immunoSEQ multiplex PCR; TCRdb stores in-frame clones only, minus some. This repertoire shows about 190,000 clones, roughly four fifths found once; its top ten account for more than 4.5%. Input material: peripheral blood. The source of these receptors is a woman in her 30s with acute or convalescent COVID-19.

In regard to this clone: The same CDR3 is also encoded by other DNA sequences in this sample. The chain uses TRBV24-1 and TRBJ2-1, with no clear D. Trimming shortened V by 5 bases and J by 6 bases, and 10 bases separated the two germline ends. The CDR3 has 13 amino acids. CDR1 and CDR2 (germline): KGHDR, SFDVKD. DNA for the CDR3: TGTGCCACCAGTGGGTCGGTTGGCAATGAGCAGTTCTTC. As protein: CATSGSVGNEQFF.

The chain couples TRBV18 to TRBJ1-4; maybe TRBD1 (6 bases). CDR3 length equals 15 residues. The V and J ends lost 4 bases and 4 bases respectively, with 13 bases between them. CDR1 is KGHSH and CDR2 is LQKENI in the germline V gene. DNA for the CDR3: TGTGCCAGCTCACAACAGGGTTCTATTAATGAAAAACTGTTTTTT. This codes for CASSQQGSINEKLFF.

The chain uses TRBV20-1 and TRBJ2-1; a weak D match, TRBD2 (5 bases). There are 10 residues in the CDR3. V was trimmed by 5 bases and J by 15 bases, leaving 14 bases between them. In germline, CDR1 is DFQATT, CDR2 SNEGSKA (reference sequence). This CDR3 is CSALTAGGFF. In DNA form, the CDR3 reads TGCAGTGCTCTAACGGCAGGAGGGTTCTTC.

V usage is TRBV15 and J usage is TRBJ2-5; TRBD1 aligns across 8 bases. The ends lost 3 bases at V and 6 bases at J; junction bases unmatched: 6. The CDR3 spans 14 residues. Germline CDR1 LNHNV, CDR2 YYDKDF (reference sequence). The chain's CDR3 is CATSRDTGGQTQYF. The CDR3 bases are TGTGCCACCAGCAGGGACACAGGGGGGCAGACCCAGTACTTC.

The genes are TRBV30 and TRBJ1-1; no clear D. The CDR3 is 14 residues long. The germline CDR1 and CDR2 sequences are GTSNPN and SVGIG (reference sequence). Trimming removed 4 bases from V and 0 bases from J, with 12 bases in between. Here the CDR3 DNA reads TGTGCCTGGACTTTTAGTGATCTGAACACTGAAGCTTTCTTT. Translation gives CAWTFSDLNTEAFF.

CDR3 region: CASSTPHGTGIYNEQFF. In nucleotides, the CDR3 is TGTGCCAGTAGTACCCCCCACGGGACAGGGATCTACAATGAGCAGTTCTTC. The chain uses TRBV19 and TRBJ2-1, with 9 bases aligning to TRBD1. The CDR3 totals 17 residues. V trimming: 4 bases; J trimming: 3 bases; junction bases outside the gene matches: 10. Germline assignment: CDR1 LNHDA and CDR2 SQIVND (reference sequence).

The J gene is TRBJ1-5, the V gene TRBV28; no clear D. The V gene's germline CDR1 is MDHEN and CDR2 SYDVKM. The CDR3 has 16 residues. V lost 5 bases to trimming and J lost 0 bases, with 14 bases between them. Written as DNA, the CDR3 is TGTGCCAGCAGTCCCCCCAGACTGCTTAGCAATCAGCCCCAGCATTTT. Protein: CASSPPRLLSNQPQHF. Combining the CDR3 with reference TRBV28 and TRBJ1-5 gives the whole variable domain DVKVTQSSRYLVKRTGEKVFLECVQDMDHENMFWYRQDPGLGLRLIYFSYDVKMKEKGDIPEGYSVSREKKERFSLILESASTNQTSMYLCASSPPRLLSNQPQHFGDGTRLSIL.

This clone turned up a few times. The rearrangement joins TRBV19 to TRBJ2-2; 13 bases line up with TRBD2. CDR1 and CDR2 (germline): LNHDA, SQIVND (reference sequence). The V gene end was trimmed by 3 bases and the J gene end by 5 bases; junction bases not matched to a gene: 3. This CDR3 comprises 16 residues. The CDR3 protein is CASSMTTSGGTGELFF. Here the CDR3 DNA reads TGTGCCAGTAGTATGACGACTAGCGGGGGGACCGGGGAGCTGTTTTTT.

This chain links TRBV5-1 with TRBJ2-7, with 12 bases aligning to TRBD2. V lost 2 bases to trimming and J lost 0 bases; unmatched junction nucleotides: 9. From germline, CDR1 is SGHRS and CDR2 YFSETQ. The CDR3 is 18 residues long. CDR3 coding DNA: TGCGCCAGCAGCTTCAAATCTTTACTAGCGGGGGGCTCCTACGAGCAGTACTTC. It yields the protein CASSFKSLLAGGSYEQYF.

The chain links TRBV10-1 to TRBJ1-1, with a possible D match to TRBD1 (6 bases). The V end lost 2 bases, the J end lost 4 bases, and 20 bases lay between the germline ends. Germline V gene data show CDR1 as WNHNN and CDR2 as SYGVQD (reference sequence). This CDR3 is built from 17 residues. This CDR3 is CASSEQSPQGGITEAFF. The CDR3 DNA reads TGCGCCAGCAGTGAGCAATCCCCACAGGGTGGTATCACTGAAGCTTTCTTT.

The CDR3 sequence: CSVQGTGETQYF. The CDR3 DNA sequence: TGCAGCGTGCAGGGTACGGGAGAGACCCAGTACTTC. The rearrangement links TRBV29-1 to TRBJ2-5; possible D gene TRBD1, 5 bases. The V end was cut by 6 bases, the J end by 4 bases, with 12 bases between. Germline CDR1 SQVTM, CDR2 ANQGSEA. The CDR3 has 12 residues.

This clone was picked up one time. V is TRBV9 and J is TRBJ2-7; D may be TRBD1 (5 bases). V was shortened by 3 bases and J by 3 bases, with 10 bases between the two germline ends. The CDR3 length is 13 residues. Germline V gene sequence: CDR1 SGDLS, CDR2 YYNGEE. CDR3 DNA sequence: TGTGCCAGCAGCGAGGGGCCCAGCTACGAGCAGTACTTC. This translates into CASSEGPSYEQYF. The complete variable domain, with remaining parts taken from reference TRBV9 and TRBJ2-7, reads DSGVTQTPKHLITATGQRVTLRCSPRSGDLSVYWYQQSLDQGLQFLIQYYNGEERAKGNILERFSAQQFPDLHSELNLSSLELGDSALYFCASSEGPSYEQYFGPGTRLTVT.

V is TRBV5-1 and J is TRBJ2-1; 10 nucleotides agree with TRBD2. CDR3 length: 17 residues. Germline V gene sequence: CDR1 SGHRS, CDR2 YFSETQ. After removal of 4 bases from V and 7 bases from J, the junction contained 14 bases not matched to a gene. DNA of the CDR3: TGCGCCAGCAGCCGACAGGGGCTAGCGGGAGTGCGAAATGAGCAGTTCTTC. Translated: CASSRQGLAGVRNEQFF.

J is TRBJ2-7 and V is TRBV28; 7 nucleotides line up with TRBD1. V lost 8 bases to trimming and J lost 2 bases; unmatched junction nucleotides: 12. The CDR3 contains 15 residues. Germline loops: CDR1 MDHEN, CDR2 SYDVKM. The CDR3 DNA is TGTGCCAGCCGAAGCTCCGGGACAGCGGCCTACGAGCAGTACTTC. Translation gives CASRSSGTAAYEQYF.

J is TRBJ1-1 and V is TRBV6-4, with 10 bases fitting TRBD1. V was pared by 6 bases and J by 3 bases, with 13 bases of the junction left unmatched. The CDR3 contains 17 residues. Germline V lookup: CDR1 MRHNA, CDR2 SNTAGT. The CDR3 DNA reads as TGTGCCAGCAGCATTACCGGGACAGGGGCTATGTACACTGAAGCTTTCTTT. Translation: CASSITGTGAMYTEAFF.

V and J are TRBV6-5 and TRBJ2-2; 9 bases line up with TRBD1. CDR1 is MNHEY and CDR2 is SVGAGI in the germline V gene. The CDR3 consists of 14 residues. V trimming: 9 bases; J trimming: 1 base; junction bases outside the gene matches: 3. CDR3 region: CASTGQGNTGELFF. CDR3 coding DNA: TGTGCCAGTACGGGACAGGGGAACACCGGGGAGCTGTTTTTT.

The chain joins TRBV13 to TRBJ1-5; D is unclear. CDR1 PRHDT and CDR2 FYEKMQ come from the germline V gene (reference sequence). CDR3 length equals 13 residues. Trimming removed 1 base from V and 4 bases from J, with 5 bases in between. The CDR3 spells CASSLARNQPQHF. CDR3 DNA: TGTGCCAGCAGCTTAGCTCGGAATCAGCCCCAGCATTTT.

The chain links TRBV15 to TRBJ2-5; D is perhaps TRBD2 (5 bases). Germline V CDR1 and CDR2: LNHNV, YYDKDF (reference sequence). The CDR3 loop spans 15 amino acids. Deletions cut 0 bases from V and 4 bases from J, with 12 bases between. The CDR3 DNA reads TGTGCCACCAGCAGAGATAAGGCGGGCCCAGAGACCCAGTACTTC. This gives the protein CATSRDKAGPETQYF.

This clone is a singleton in its sample. The chain couples TRBV28 to TRBJ1-3; D is uncertain. The CDR3 totals 11 residues. V shed 6 bases and J shed 10 bases, with 10 bases lying between them. CDR1 is MDHEN, CDR2 SYDVKM, per germline. The CDR3 loop is CASSPGWTIYF. The CDR3 DNA reads TGTGCCAGCAGCCCCGGTTGGACCATATATTTT. The full variable domain, its missing parts supplied by reference TRBV28 and TRBJ1-3, is DVKVTQSSRYLVKRTGEKVFLECVQDMDHENMFWYRQDPGLGLRLIYFSYDVKMKEKGDIPEGYSVSREKKERFSLILESASTNQTSMYLCASSPGWTIYFGEGSWLTVV.

CDR3 nucleotides: TGTGCCAGCAGCGCCTCAGCGGGAGCGGGGAATGAGCAGTTCTTC. Its translation: CASSASAGAGNEQFF. J is TRBJ2-1 and V is TRBV9; 8 bases align to TRBD2. Germline CDR1 is SGDLS and CDR2 is YYNGEE. CDR3 length equals 15 residues. The V segment lost 3 bases and the J segment 7 bases; nucleotides outside the gene matches: 9.

The chain combines TRBV9 with TRBJ1-3; TRBD1 agrees at 8 bases. V trimming: 4 bases; J trimming: 0 bases; junction bases outside the gene matches: 6. Germline values: CDR1 SGDLS, CDR2 YYNGEE. The CDR3 length is 16 residues. The CDR3 region is CASSPPGTGSGNTIYF. CDR3 bases: TGTGCCAGCAGCCCTCCCGGGACAGGCTCTGGAAACACCATATATTTT.

This clone appeared once. The chain uses TRBV19 and TRBJ1-4; no reliable D call. This CDR3 spans 15 amino acids. Germline lookup yields CDR1 LNHDA and CDR2 SQIVND (reference sequence). Between the trimmed V and J ends, which lost 4 bases and 3 bases, there was a span of 12 bases. The CDR3 DNA reads as TGTGCCAGTAGTACAAGACTGTCCCCTAATGAAAAACTGTTTTTT. Translating gives CASSTRLSPNEKLFF.

The rearrangement links TRBV7-2 to TRBJ1-2; tentative D call: TRBD1 (6 bases). Germline CDR1 reads SGHTA; CDR2 reads FQGNSA. The CDR3 spans 15 residues. Trimming took 3 bases from V and 5 from J, leaving 16 bases between them. CDR3 nucleotides: TGTGCCAGCAGCTTGCCTCAGGGGCGCAGATATGGCTACACCTTC. It yields the protein CASSLPQGRRYGYTF.

This clone was seen once. The chain combines TRBV6-1 with TRBJ2-1, with D tentatively TRBD1 (6 bases). CDR1 MNHNS and CDR2 SASEGT come from the germline V gene. There are 15 residues in the CDR3. V dropped 1 base and J dropped 0 bases, with 7 bases sitting between them. CDR3 sequence: CASSEEGVSYNEQFF. Here the CDR3 DNA reads TGTGCCAGCAGTGAAGAGGGGGTCTCCTACAATGAGCAGTTCTTC.

The chain is built from TRBV4-2 and TRBJ2-3; 14 bases line up with TRBD2. The J segment lost 2 bases and the V segment lost 1 base, leaving 2 bases of the junction unmatched. This CDR3 region has 17 residues. Germline V CDR1 and CDR2: LGHNA, YNFKEQ. CDR3 DNA: TGTGCCAGCAGCCAAGGACTAGCGGGGGGGAACACAGATACGCAGTATTTT. As protein: CASSQGLAGGNTDTQYF.